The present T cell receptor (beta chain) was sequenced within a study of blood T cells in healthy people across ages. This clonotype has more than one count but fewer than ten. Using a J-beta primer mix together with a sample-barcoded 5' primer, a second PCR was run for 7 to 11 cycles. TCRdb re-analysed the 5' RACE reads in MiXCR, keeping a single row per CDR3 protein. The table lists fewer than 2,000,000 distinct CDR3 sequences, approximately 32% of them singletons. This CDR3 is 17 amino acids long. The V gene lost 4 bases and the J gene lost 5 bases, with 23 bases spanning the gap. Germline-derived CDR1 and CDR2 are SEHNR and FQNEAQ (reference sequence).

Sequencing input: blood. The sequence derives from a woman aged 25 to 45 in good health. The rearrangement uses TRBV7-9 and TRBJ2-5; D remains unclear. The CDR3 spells CASSSAMKFVGSETQYF. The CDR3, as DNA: TGTGCCAGCAGCTCCGCCATGAAGTTCGTCGGTTCGGAGACCCAGTACTTC.